These 8 T cell receptor beta chains were all obtained from the same sample, sequenced in a study of molecular identifiers for immune sequencing clone quantification. TCRdb used MiXCR to reprocess the PCR reads, holding one entry per CDR3 protein. The repertoire includes 85,000 to 100,000 distinct CDR3 sequences, roughly 26% of them detected once, and 0.85% to 0.95% sits in the top ten. The sequenced material came from naive CD8+ T cells from blood, with Jurkat cell RNA spiked in. Indicated subset: FACS-sorted CD8+CD4-CCR7+CD45RA+ naive T cells. All receptors come from a human donor in good health. Some libraries in this study had Jurkat cell RNA spiked in.

V is TRBV29-1 and J is TRBJ2-3; 8 bases are a match to TRBD2. The germline gives CDR1 SQVTM, CDR2 ANQGSEA. This CDR3 has 21 amino acids. V gave up 1 base and J gave up 7 bases; unmatched junction bases: 28. The CDR3: CSVEVATFGSGIMSLAYTQYF. CDR3 sequence (DNA): TGCAGCGTTGAAGTGGCGACCTTTGGTAGCGGGATCATGTCATTGGCATATACGCAGTATTTT.

A remark on this clonotype: Germline and junction disagree at one end, which may indicate a read error. V is TRBV4-1 and J is TRBJ1-1, with D tentatively TRBD1 (5 bases). Germline CDR1 reads MGHRA; CDR2 reads YSYEKL. This CDR3 region has 13 residues. Written as DNA, the CDR3 is TGCGCCGGCAGCTACCGACAGAACACTGGAGCTTTCTTT. This encodes CAGSYRQNTGAFF.

The CDR3 spells CSIPWAAKYTDTQYF. The CDR3 DNA reads as TGCAGCATCCCTTGGGCCGCCAAATACACAGATACGCAGTATTTT. The V and J genes are TRBV29-1 and TRBJ2-3; D call uncertain. Germline V gene data show CDR1 as SQVTM and CDR2 as ANQGSEA. This CDR3 has 15 residues. The ends were cut back, 8 bases at V and 2 bases at J, with 20 bases in the middle.

The CDR3 protein is CASSDLAGGGENIQYF. CDR3 nucleotides: TGTGCCAGCAGTGATCTAGCGGGAGGGGGGGAAAACATTCAGTACTTC. The chain recombines TRBV25-1 with TRBJ2-4, with 12 bases lining up with TRBD2. This CDR3 is built from 16 residues. Germline CDR1 MGHDK, CDR2 SYGVNS. V shed 3 bases, J shed 5 bases, and the junction held 5 bases outside the gene matches.

This clonotype was detected a few times. The CDR3 nucleotides read TGTGCCAGTAGTGAGGGTGGACAGCCCCAGCATTTT. It codes for CASSEGGQPQHF. The chain combines TRBV19 with TRBJ1-5; D unresolved. Germline V lookup: CDR1 LNHDA, CDR2 SQIVND (reference sequence). The V end was cut by 5 bases, the J end by 7 bases, with 9 bases between. There are 12 residues in the CDR3.

This clonotype showed up many times. The V gene is TRBV28, the J gene TRBJ2-5; D gene unclear. CDR1 MDHEN and CDR2 SYDVKM come from the germline V gene. The CDR3 has 17 amino acids. With 4 bases removed from V and 4 bases from J, the gap between germline ends came to 22 bases. The CDR3 DNA reads TGTGCCAGCAGTTCGACCCAAGTACCAAGTCTGGGAGAGACCCAGTACTTC. This gives the protein CASSSTQVPSLGETQYF.

V and J are TRBV19 and TRBJ2-7, with D unresolved. Germline lookup yields CDR1 LNHDA and CDR2 SQIVND (reference sequence). Trimming removed 4 bases from V and 3 bases from J, with 19 bases in between. This CDR3 is 16 amino acids long. CDR3 loop: CASSTLGPDGVYEQYF. The CDR3 DNA reads as TGTGCCAGTAGTACCTTGGGTCCGGACGGCGTCTACGAGCAGTACTTC.

Only a few counts were recorded for this clonotype. The gene calls are TRBV4-3 and TRBJ1-4; D is possibly TRBD1 (5 bases). The germline V gene encodes CDR1 LGHNA and CDR2 YSLEER. The CDR3 runs 14 residues. Trimming stripped 1 base from V and 5 bases from J, with 8 bases between. The CDR3 region is CASSQVTGNEKLFF. The CDR3 DNA reads TGCGCCAGCAGCCAAGTAACAGGCAATGAAAAACTGTTTTTT.